These 5 T cell receptor beta chains originate from one sample sequenced in a study of T cell clonotyping in hematopoietic cell transplantation. TCRdb's table, derived via immunoSEQ multiplex PCR, lists solely in-frame clones and lacks some. Of some 11,000 clones listed, roughly 90% are singletons. The sequencing here drew on PBMCs, taken 180 days after allogeneic stem cell transplant. The receptors were gathered from a male patient in his sixties or seventies who had an allogeneic stem cell transplant from an unrelated donor, so the T cells may come from the graft donor. Some clones in this sample may be carry-over from other donors' samples.

The V call is TRBV6-5, the J call TRBJ2-7, with D possibly TRBD1 on 6 matching bases. This CDR3 is built from 14 residues. CDR1 is MNHEY, CDR2 SVGAGI, per germline. Trimming cost V 6 bases and J 2 bases, with 14 bases left between them. CDR3 amino acids: CASRPQGGTYEQYF. CDR3 in DNA: TGTGCCAGCAGGCCACAGGGCGGAACCTACGAGCAGTACTTC.

The J gene is TRBJ2-1, the V gene TRBV4-3; possibly TRBD2 for D (5 bases). CDR1 is LGHNA and CDR2 is YSLEER in the germline V gene. The CDR3 has 15 amino acids. Trimming removed 0 bases at V and 8 bases at J, with 14 bases between. As DNA, the CDR3 is TGCGCCAGCAGCCAAGACGGAGGCCCCGGCGATGAGCAGTTCTTC. Amino acid sequence: CASSQDGGPGDEQFF.

The rearrangement links TRBV7-6 to TRBJ1-4, with 7 positions matching TRBD1. This CDR3 has 14 residues. Trimming cost V 5 bases and J 4 bases; bases outside gene matches: 4. The germline V gene encodes CDR1 SGHVS and CDR2 FNYEAQ. The CDR3 reads CASSPQGINEKLFF. CDR3 in DNA: TGTGCCAGCAGCCCACAGGGGATTAATGAAAAACTGTTTTTT.

J is TRBJ1-1 and V is TRBV5-4; D is unresolved. CDR1 and CDR2 from the germline V gene are SGHNT and YYREEE (reference sequence). CDR3 length equals 14 residues. V was trimmed by 1 base and J by 11 bases, leaving 18 bases between them. The CDR3 sequence is CASSLMGGRRGAFF. In nucleotides, the CDR3 is TGTGCCAGCAGCTTGATGGGTGGCCGGCGAGGTGCTTTCTTT. Together with reference TRBV5-4 and TRBJ1-1, the CDR3 gives the full variable domain: ETGVTQSPTHLIKTRGQQVTLRCSSQSGHNTVSWYQQALGQGPQFIFQYYREEENGRGNFPPRFSGLQFPNYSSELNVNALELDDSALYLCASSLMGGRRGAFFGQGTRLTVV.

This clone was detected once. The J gene is TRBJ1-1, the V gene TRBV5-1; D is unresolved. From germline, CDR1 is SGHRS and CDR2 YFSETQ. Trimming took 5 bases from V and 6 from J, leaving 17 bases between them. The CDR3 has 14 residues. The CDR3 reads CASSQVQAGAEAFF. The CDR3 DNA reads TGCGCCAGCAGTCAGGTCCAGGCCGGGGCTGAAGCTTTCTTT.